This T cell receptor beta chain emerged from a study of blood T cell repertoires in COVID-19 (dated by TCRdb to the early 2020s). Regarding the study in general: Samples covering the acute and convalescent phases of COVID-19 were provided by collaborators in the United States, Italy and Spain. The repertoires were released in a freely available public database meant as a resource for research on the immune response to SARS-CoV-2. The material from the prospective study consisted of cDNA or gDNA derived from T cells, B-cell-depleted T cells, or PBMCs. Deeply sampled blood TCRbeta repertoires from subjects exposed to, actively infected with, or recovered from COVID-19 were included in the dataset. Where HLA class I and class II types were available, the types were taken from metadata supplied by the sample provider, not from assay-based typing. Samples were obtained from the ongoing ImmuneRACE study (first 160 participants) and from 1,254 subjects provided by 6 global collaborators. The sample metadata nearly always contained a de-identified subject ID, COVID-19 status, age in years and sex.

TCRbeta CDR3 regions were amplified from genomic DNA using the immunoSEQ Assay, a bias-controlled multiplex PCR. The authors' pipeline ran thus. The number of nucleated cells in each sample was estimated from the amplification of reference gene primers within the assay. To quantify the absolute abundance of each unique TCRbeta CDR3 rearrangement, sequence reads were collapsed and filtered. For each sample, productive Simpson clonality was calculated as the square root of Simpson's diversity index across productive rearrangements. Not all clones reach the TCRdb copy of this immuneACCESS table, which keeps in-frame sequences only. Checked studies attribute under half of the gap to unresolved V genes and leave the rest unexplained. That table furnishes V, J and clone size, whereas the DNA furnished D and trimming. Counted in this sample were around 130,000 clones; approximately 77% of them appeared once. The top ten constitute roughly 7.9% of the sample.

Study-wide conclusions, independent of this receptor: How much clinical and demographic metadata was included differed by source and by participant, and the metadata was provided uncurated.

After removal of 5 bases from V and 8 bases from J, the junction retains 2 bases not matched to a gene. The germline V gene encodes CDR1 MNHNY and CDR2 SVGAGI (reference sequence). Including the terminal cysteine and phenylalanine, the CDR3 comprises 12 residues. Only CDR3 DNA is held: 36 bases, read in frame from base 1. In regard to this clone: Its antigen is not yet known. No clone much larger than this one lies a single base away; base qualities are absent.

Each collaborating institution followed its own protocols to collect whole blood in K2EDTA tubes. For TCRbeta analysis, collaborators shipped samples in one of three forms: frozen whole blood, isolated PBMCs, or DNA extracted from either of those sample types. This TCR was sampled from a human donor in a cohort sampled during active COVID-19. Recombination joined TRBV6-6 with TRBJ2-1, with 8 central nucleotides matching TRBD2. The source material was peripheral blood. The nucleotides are TGTGCCAGCAGTGCGACTAGCGATGAGCAGTTCTTC. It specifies CASSATSDEQFF.